The clone carrying this TCR beta chain was seen only once. This CDR3 has 13 residues. Germline assignment: CDR1 SNHLY and CDR2 FYNNEI. Losses at the gene ends were 4 bases for V and 7 bases for J; bases not matched to a gene: 4. The data were taken from a study of PD-L1 blockade in urothelial cancer. Overall study context: Blood was evaluated 3 weeks (second dose) and 6 weeks after therapy began.

TCRdb's copy holds only in-frame clones and misses some; the assay was immunoSEQ multiplex PCR. The sample holds tens of thousands of clones, approximately 86% seen once. The starting material was PBMCs, obtained around atezolizumab (anti-PD-L1) treatment. The V gene is TRBV2, the J gene TRBJ1-5, with 7 bases lining up with TRBD1. The origin of this receptor is a woman between 70 and 85 years old with urothelial cancer. This CDR3 reads CASSVTGEQPQHF. In nucleotides, the CDR3 is TGTGCCAGCAGTGTAACAGGGGAACAGCCCCAGCATTTT. The variable domain in full, with the rest retrieved from reference TRBV2 and TRBJ1-5, is EPEVTQTPSHQVTQMGQEVILRCVPISNHLYFYWYRQILGQKVEFLVSFYNNEISEKSEIFDDQFSVERPDGSNFTLKIRSTKLEDSAMYFCASSVTGEQPQHFGDGTRLSIL.